This T cell receptor beta chain was recovered during a study of T cell responses to AZD1222 COVID-19 vaccine. Study results and caveats: Without day 14 samples, only post-peak T cell repertoires were studied. The CD4 TCRs associated with vaccination extended across spike and predominated at 160-218 and 743-854. The number of AZD1222 recipients seropositive at baseline was only five to seven.

About this clone itself: Its antigen is currently unknown.

Assay: immunoSEQ multiplex PCR; the TCRdb copy retains only in-frame clones and omits some. The table has some 110,000 clones, 85% to 90% seen once. The CDR3 extends over 18 amino acids. Per germline, CDR1 SGHVS and CDR2 FNYEAQ. J was trimmed by 0 bases and V by 3 bases; bases with no gene match: 11. The chain employs TRBV7-6 and TRBJ1-3; 7 nucleotides agree with TRBD1. The clonotype comes from an adult who received the AZD1222 COVID-19 vaccine. Sequenced here: peripheral blood, sampled 28 days after the second AZD1222 dose. The CDR3 sequence: CASSFSPPGQTSGNTIYF. CDR3 coding DNA: TGTGCCAGCAGCTTCTCCCCCCCGGGACAGACCTCTGGAAACACCATATATTTT. Combining the CDR3 with reference TRBV7-6 and TRBJ1-3 gives the whole variable domain GAGVSQSPRYKVTKRGQDVALRCDPISGHVSLYWYRQALGQGPEFLTYFNYEAQQDKSGLPNDRFSAERPEGSISTLTIQRTEQRDSAMYRCASSFSPPGQTSGNTIYFGEGSWLTVV.